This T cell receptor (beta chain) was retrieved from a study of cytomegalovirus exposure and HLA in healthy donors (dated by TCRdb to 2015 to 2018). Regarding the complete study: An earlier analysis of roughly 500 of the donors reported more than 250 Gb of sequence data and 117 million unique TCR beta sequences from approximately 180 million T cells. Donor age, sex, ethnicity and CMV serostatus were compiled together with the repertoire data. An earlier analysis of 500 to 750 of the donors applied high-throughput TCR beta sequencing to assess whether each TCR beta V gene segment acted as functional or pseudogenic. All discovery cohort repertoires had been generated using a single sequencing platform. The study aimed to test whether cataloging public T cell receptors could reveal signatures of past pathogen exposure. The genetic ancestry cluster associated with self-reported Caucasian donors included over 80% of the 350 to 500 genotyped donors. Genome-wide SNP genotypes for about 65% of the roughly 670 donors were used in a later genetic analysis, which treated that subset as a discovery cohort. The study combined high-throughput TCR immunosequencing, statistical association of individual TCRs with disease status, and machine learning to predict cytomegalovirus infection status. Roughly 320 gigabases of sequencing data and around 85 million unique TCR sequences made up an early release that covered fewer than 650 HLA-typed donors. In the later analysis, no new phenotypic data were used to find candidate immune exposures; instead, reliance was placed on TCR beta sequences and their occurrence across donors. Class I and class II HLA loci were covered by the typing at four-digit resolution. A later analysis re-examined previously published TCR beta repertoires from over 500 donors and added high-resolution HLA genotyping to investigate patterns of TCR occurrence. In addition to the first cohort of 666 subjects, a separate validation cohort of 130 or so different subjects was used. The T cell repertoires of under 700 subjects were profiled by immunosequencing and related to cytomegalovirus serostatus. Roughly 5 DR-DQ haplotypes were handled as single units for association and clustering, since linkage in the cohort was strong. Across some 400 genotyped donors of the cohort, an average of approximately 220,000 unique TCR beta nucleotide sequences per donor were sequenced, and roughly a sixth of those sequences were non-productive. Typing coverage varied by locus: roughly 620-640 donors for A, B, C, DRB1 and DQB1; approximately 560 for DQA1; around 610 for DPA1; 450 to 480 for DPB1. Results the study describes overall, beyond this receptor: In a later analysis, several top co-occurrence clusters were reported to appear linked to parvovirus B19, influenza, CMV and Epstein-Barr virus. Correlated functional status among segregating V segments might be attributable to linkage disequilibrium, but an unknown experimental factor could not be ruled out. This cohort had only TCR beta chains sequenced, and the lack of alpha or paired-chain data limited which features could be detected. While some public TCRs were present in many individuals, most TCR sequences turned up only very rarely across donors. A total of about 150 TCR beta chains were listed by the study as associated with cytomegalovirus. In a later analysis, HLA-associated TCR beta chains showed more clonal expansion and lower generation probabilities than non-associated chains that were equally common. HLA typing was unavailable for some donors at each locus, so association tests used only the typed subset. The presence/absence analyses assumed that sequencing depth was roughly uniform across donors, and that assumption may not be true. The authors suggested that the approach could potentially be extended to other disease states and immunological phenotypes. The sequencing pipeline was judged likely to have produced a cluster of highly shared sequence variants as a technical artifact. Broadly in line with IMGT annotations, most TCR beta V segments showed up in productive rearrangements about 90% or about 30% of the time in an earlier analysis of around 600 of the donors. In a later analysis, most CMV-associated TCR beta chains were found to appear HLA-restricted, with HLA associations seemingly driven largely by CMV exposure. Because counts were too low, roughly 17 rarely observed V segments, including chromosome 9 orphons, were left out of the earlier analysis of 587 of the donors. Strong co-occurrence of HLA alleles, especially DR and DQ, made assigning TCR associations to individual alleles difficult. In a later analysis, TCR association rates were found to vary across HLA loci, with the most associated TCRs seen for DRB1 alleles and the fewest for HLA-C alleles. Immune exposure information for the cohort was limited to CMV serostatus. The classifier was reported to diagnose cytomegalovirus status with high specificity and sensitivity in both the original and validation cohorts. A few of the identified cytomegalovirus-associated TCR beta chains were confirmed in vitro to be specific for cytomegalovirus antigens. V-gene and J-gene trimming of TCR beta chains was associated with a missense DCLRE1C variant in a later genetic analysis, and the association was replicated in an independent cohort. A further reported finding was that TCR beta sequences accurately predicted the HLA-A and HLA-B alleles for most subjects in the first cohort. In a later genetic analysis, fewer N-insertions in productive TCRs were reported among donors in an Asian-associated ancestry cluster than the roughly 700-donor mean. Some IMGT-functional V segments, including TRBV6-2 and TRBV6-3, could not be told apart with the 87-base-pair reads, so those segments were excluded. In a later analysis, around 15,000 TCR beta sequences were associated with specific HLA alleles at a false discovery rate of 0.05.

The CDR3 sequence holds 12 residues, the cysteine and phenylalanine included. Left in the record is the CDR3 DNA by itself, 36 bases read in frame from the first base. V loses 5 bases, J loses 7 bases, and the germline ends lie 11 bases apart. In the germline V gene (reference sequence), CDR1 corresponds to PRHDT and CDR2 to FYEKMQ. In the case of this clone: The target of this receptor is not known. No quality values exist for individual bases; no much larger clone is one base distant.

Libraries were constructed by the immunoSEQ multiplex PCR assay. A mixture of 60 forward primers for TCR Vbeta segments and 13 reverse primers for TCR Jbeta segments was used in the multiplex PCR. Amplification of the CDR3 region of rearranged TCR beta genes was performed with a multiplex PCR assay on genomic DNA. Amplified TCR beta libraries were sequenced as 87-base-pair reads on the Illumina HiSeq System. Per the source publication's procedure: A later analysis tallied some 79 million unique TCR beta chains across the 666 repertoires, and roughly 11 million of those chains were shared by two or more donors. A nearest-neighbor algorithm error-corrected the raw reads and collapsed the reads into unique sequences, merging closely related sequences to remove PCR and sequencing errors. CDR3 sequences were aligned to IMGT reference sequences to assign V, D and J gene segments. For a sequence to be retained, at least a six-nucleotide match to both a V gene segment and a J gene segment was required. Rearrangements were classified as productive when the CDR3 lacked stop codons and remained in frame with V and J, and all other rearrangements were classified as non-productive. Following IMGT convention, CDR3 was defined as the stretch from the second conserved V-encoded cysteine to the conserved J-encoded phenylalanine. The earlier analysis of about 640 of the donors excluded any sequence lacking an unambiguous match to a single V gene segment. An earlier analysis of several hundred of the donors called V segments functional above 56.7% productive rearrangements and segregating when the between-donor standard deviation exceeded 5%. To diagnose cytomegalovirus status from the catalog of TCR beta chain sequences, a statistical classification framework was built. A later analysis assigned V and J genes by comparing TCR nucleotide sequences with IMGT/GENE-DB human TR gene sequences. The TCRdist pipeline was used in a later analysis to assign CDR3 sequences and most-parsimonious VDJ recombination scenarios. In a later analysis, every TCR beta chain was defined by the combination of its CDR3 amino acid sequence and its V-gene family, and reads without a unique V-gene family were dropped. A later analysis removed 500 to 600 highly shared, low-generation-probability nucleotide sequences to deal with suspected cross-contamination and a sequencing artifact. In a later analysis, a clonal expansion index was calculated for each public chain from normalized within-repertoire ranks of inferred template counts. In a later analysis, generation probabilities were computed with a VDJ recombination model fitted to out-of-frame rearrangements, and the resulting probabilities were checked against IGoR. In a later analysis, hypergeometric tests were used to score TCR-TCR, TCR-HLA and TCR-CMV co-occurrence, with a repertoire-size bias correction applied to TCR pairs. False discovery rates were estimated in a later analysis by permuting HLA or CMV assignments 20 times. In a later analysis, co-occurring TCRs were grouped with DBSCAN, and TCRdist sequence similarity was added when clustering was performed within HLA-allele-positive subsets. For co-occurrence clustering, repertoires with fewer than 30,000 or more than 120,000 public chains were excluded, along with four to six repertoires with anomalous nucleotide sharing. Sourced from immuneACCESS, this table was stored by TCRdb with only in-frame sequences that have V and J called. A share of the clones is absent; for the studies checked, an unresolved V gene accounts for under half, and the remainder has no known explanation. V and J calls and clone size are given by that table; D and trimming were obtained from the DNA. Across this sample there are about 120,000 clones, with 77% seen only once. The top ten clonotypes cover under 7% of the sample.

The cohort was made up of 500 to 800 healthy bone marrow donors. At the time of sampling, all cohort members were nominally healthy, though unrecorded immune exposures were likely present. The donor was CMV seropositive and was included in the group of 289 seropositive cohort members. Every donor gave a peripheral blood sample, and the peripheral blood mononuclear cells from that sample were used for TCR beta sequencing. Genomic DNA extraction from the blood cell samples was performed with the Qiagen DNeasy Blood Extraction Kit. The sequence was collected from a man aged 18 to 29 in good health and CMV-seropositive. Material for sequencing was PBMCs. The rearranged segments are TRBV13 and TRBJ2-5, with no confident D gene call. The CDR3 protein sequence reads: CASSQYSGTQYF. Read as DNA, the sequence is TGTGCCAGCAGCCAATACTCCGGGACCCAGTACTTC.